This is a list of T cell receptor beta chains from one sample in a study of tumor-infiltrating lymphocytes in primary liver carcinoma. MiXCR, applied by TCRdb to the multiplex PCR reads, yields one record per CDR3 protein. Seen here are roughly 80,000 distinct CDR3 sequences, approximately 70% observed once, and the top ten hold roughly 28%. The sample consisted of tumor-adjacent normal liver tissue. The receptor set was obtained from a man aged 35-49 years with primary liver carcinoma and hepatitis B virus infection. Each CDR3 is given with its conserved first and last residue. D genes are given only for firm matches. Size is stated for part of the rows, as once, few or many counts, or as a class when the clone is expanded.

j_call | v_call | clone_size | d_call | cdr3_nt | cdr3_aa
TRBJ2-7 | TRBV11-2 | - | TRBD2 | TGTGCTAGCAGCTCCGGAGAGGCTAGCGGGCAGTACTTC | CASSSGEASGQYF
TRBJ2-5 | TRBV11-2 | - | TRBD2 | TGTGCCAGCAGCCTAGATCCGTGGTCTAGCGGGAGTGGAGAGACCCAGTGCTTC | CASSLDPWSSGSGETQCF
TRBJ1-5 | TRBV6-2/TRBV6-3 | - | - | TGTGCCAGCAGTTACAGCCCCATGGGGGCAATAACTCAGCTCCAGCATTTT | CASSYSPMGAITQLQHF
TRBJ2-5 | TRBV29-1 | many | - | TGCAGCGTTGAAGATCCTGTTCGGGAGACCCAGTACTTC | CSVEDPVRETQYF
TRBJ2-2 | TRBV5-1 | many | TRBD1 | TGCGCCAGCAGCCGGGGACAGGTACCCGGGGAGCTGTTTTTT | CASSRGQVPGELFF
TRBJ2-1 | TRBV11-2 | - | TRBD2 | TGTGCCAGCATGAGGCTAGCGGGAGGAAGATACAATGAGCAGTTCTTC | CASMRLAGGRYNEQFF
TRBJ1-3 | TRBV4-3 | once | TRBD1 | TGCGCCAGCAGCCTAGATGGCGGCAGGGGGTATGGAAGCACCATATATTTT | CASSLDGGRGYGSTIYF
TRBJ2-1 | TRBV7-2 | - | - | TGTGCCAGCAGTTTCGACTTGGGTGAGCAGTTCTTC | CASSFDLGEQFF
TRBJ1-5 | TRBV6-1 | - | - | TGTGACAGCAGTGAAATCTCCTATAGCAATCAGCCTCAGCAATTT | CDSSEISYSNQPQQF
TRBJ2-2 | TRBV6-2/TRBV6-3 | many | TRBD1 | TGTGCCAGCAGCTGGACAGGGGATACCGGGGAGCTGTTTTTT | CASSWTGDTGELFF
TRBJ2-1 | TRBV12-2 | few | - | TGTGCAAGTCGCCCCCACCGGGGATCCTCCCGCGACAATGAGCAGTTCTTC | CASRPHRGSSRDNEQFF
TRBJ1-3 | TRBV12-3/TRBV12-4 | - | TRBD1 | TGTGCCAGCAGTTTGGGGACAGGTGGAAACACCATATATTTT | CASSLGTGGNTIYF
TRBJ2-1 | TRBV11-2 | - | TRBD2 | TGTGCCAGTAGCTTAGAGCTCCTAGCGGGAGTCGGGGAGCAGTTCTTC | CASSLELLAGVGEQFF
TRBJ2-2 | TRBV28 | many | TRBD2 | TGTGCCAGCAGTTTATTAGGGCGGGGGATCCGGGAGCTGTTTTTT | CASSLLGRGIRELFF
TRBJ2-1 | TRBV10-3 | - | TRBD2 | TGTACCATCAGTGAGTCAGGGACTAGCGGGAGTTGCGAGCAGTTCTTC | CTISESGTSGSCEQFF
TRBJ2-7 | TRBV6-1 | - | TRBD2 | TGTACCAGCAGTGAAGGGGCCGGCGGGGGTAACGTGTACGAGCAGTACTTC | CTSSEGAGGGNVYEQYF
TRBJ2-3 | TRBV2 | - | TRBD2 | TGTGCGAGCAATGGGACTAGCGGGCGAAATACGCAGTATTTT | CASNGTSGRNTQYF
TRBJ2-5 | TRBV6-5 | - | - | TGTGCCATCAGTTACTCGAGTAGTGGCGGGTCCCAAGAGACCCAGCACTTC | CAISYSSSGGSQETQHF
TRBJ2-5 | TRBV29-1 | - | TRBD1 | TGCATCATTGAAGCGGACAGGGGGCGAGCAGAGACCCAGTACTTC | CIIEADRGRAETQYF
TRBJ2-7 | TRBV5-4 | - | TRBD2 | TGTGCCAGCAGCTCGACTAGCGTATTTTCCTACGAGCAGTACTTC | CASSSTSVFSYEQYF
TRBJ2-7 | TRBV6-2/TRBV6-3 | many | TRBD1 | TGTGCCAGCAACCCGGGACAGGGTTCCTACGAGCAGTACTTC | CASNPGQGSYEQYF
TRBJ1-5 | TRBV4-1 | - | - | TGCGTCAGCAGCCAAGATACGGTCAAACAGCCCCAGCATTTT | CVSSQDTVKQPQHF
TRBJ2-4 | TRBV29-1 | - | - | TGCAGCGTTGAAGGGCAGGGCGTCGGGGTCATTCAGTACTTC | CSVEGQGVGVIQYF
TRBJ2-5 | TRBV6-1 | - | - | TGTACCAGCAGTGATCTGCAGGGCAAACAAGAGACACAGTACTTC | CTSSDLQGKQETQYF
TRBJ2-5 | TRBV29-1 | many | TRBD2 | TGCAGCGTTGGTGGGACTAGCGGGAGTAGGGAGACCCAGTACTTC | CSVGGTSGSRETQYF
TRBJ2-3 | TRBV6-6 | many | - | TGTGCCAGCAGTTACTCGAATAGTGGCACAGATACGCAGTATTTT | CASSYSNSGTDTQYF
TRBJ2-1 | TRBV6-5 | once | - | TGTGACAGCAGACAGCGGAGCTACAATGAGAAGTTCTTC | CDSRQRSYNEKFF
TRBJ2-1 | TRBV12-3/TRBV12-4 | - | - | TGCGTCAGCAGTTTCTGGGAATACAATGAGCAGTTCTTC | CVSSFWEYNEQFF
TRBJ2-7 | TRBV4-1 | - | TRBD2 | TGCGCCAGCAACCAAGATCCGACAGGACTAGCGGGGGTTACCTACGAGCAGTACTTC | CASNQDPTGLAGVTYEQYF
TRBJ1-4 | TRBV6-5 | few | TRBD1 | TGTGCCAGCAGTTACTCAGGAGGGACAGGGGGGAAAAATGAAAAACTGTTTTTT | CASSYSGGTGGKNEKLFF
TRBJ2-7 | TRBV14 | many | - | TGTGCCAGCAGCCAACTAAAGGGTTTGGTCTACGAGCAGTACTTC | CASSQLKGLVYEQYF
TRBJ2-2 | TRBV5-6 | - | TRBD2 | TGTTCCAGCAGCTTTAAACTAGCGGTTGGCGCCGGGGAGCTGTTTTTT | CSSSFKLAVGAGELFF
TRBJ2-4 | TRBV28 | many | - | TGTGCCAGCAGTTTATTTGGGACGGTCACGTTC | CASSLFGTVTF
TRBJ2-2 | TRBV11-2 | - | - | TGTGCCAGCAGCTTAGGTGCAGCTATGAACACCGGGGAGCTGTTTTTT | CASSLGAAMNTGELFF
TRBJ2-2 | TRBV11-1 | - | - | TGTACCAGCAGCTTAGTACGTCTCGGGGAGCTGTCTTTT | CTSSLVRLGELSF
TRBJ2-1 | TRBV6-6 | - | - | TGTGCCAGCACGAGTCAGTCCTACAATGAGCAGTTCTTC | CASTSQSYNEQFF
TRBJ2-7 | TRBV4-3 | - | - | TGTGCCAGCAGCCTTGGGACGTCCGGCACCGAGCAGTACTTC | CASSLGTSGTEQYF
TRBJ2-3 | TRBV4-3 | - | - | TGCGCCAGCAGCAAGGGCGGTGCATCAGACACGCAGTATTTT | CASSKGGASDTQYF
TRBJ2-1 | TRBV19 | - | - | TGTGCCACCACATCGTCGGGGGCCCCCTACAATGAGCAGTTCTTC | CATTSSGAPYNEQFF
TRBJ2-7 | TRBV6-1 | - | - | TGTGCCAGCAGTGAATTGTCGGGCGAGCAGTACTTC | CASSELSGEQYF
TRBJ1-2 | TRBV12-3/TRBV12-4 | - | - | TGTGCCAGCAGTTTAGGGGGGGGGCGCTCCTATGGGTACACCTTC | CASSLGGGRSYGYTF
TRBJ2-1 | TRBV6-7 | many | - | TGTGCCAGCAGTTCCCCTGAACGGAGGGATGAGCAGTTCTTC | CASSSPERRDEQFF
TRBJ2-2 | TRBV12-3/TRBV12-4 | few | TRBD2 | TGTGCCATCCGTCCGGGACTAGCGGGATTGACGAACACCGGAGAGCTGTTTTTT | CAIRPGLAGLTNTGELFF
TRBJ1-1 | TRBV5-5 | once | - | TGTGCCAGCAGCTTGGAGGACCGATCCAGCTTGAACACTGGAGCTTTCTTT | CASSLEDRSSLNTGAFF
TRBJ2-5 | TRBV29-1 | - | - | TGCAGCGTCCGCCCGACAGGCGGGGGGACCCAGTACTTC | CSVRPTGGGTQYF